Below, 19 T cell receptor beta chains from the same sample are listed, as sequenced in a study of cytomegalovirus exposure and HLA in healthy donors. Primers: 60 Vbeta forward and 13 Jbeta reverse. Libraries were prepared by immunoSEQ multiplex PCR; TCRdb keeps only in-frame clonotypes and omits some of them. This sample contains roughly 50,000 clones. Sequenced material: PBMCs. These receptors all stem from a male donor in good health and CMV-seropositive.

This sequence joins TRBV5-4 and TRBJ1-3, with D perhaps TRBD1 (5 bases). CDR3 length: 14 amino acids. V lost 4 bases and J 2 bases, leaving 10 bases between the germline ends. Germline CDR1 is SGHNT and CDR2 is YYREEE (reference sequence). The CDR3 nucleotides read TGTGCCAGCAGCGTCGACAGCACTGGAAACACCATATATTTT. Translating it yields CASSVDSTGNTIYF.

J is TRBJ2-2 and V is TRBV4-3, with a possible D match to TRBD2 (6 bases). The CDR3 has 14 amino acids. The germline CDR1 and CDR2 sequences are LGHNA and YSLEER. The V and J ends lost 0 bases and 14 bases respectively, with 16 bases between them. The CDR3 DNA follows: TGCGCCAGCAGCCAAGAGATCGGGACTCCGGACCTGTTTTTT. Its protein product is CASSQEIGTPDLFF.

The chain links TRBV6-5 to TRBJ1-6, with D perhaps matching TRBD1 (6 bases). Trimming removed 2 bases from V and 14 bases from J, with 16 bases in between. Germline V gene data show CDR1 as MNHEY and CDR2 as SVGAGI. The CDR3 runs to 14 residues. CDR3 nucleotide sequence: TGTGCCAGCAGTTACGGGGGCCGGGGTTTGTCCCTCCACTTT. This translates into CASSYGGRGLSLHF.

The rearrangement links TRBV7-9 to TRBJ1-1; TRBD1 matches 8 bases. The J segment lost 6 bases and the V segment lost 5 bases, leaving 11 bases of the junction unmatched. Germline lookup yields CDR1 SEHNR and CDR2 FQNEAQ (reference sequence). The CDR3 extends over 15 amino acids. Here the CDR3 reads CASSNDRGLIAEAFF. CDR3 in DNA: TGTGCCAGCAGCAACGACAGGGGCCTGATCGCTGAAGCTTTCTTT.

The gene calls are TRBV7-9 and TRBJ2-2; TRBD1 matches at 8 bases. Germline-derived CDR1 and CDR2 are SEHNR and FQNEAQ (reference sequence). Trimming at V came to 5 bases and at J to 5 bases, leaving 13 bases not matched to a gene. The CDR3 spans 17 residues. This chain's CDR3 is CASSPDRGVVDTGELFF. The CDR3 DNA follows: TGTGCCAGCAGCCCAGACAGGGGAGTAGTGGATACCGGGGAGCTGTTTTTT.

V gene TRBV4-1 combines with J gene TRBJ2-3; 8 nucleotides align to TRBD2. Per germline, CDR1 MGHRA and CDR2 YSYEKL. V shed 1 base and J 2 bases; nucleotides not matched to a gene: 8. The CDR3 extends over 17 amino acids. CDR3 in DNA: TGCGCCAGCAGCCAAGGGGTCTCGGGGGGGAACACAGATACGCAGTATTTT. Translation: CASSQGVSGGNTDTQYF.

This chain uses TRBV18 with TRBJ1-5, with TRBD1 matching over 8 bases. V shed 3 bases and J 7 bases; nucleotides not matched to a gene: 2. The CDR3 length is 13 residues. Germline V CDR1 and CDR2: KGHSH, LQKENI. The CDR3 protein is CASSPDRVQPQHF. CDR3 nucleotides: TGTGCCAGCTCACCGGACAGGGTCCAGCCCCAGCATTTT. Full variable domain (outside the CDR3, taken from reference TRBV18 and TRBJ1-5): NAGVMQNPRHLVRRRGQEARLRCSPMKGHSHVYWYRQLPEEGLKFMVYLQKENIIDESGMPKERFSAEFPKEGPSILRIQQVVRGDSAAYFCASSPDRVQPQHFGDGTRLSIL.

The rearrangement joins TRBV14 to TRBJ2-1; D may be TRBD1 (5 bases). CDR1 is SGHDN, CDR2 FVKESK, per germline. The germline V and J ends were trimmed by 6 bases and 6 bases, with 18 bases remaining between them. The CDR3 has 15 amino acids. CDR3 nucleotides: TGTGCCAGCAGTCCCAGGGTTCTTTTCGGCAATGAGCAGTTCTTC. It codes for CASSPRVLFGNEQFF.

The chain links TRBV12-5 to TRBJ1-2, with TRBD1 matching 10 bases. V lost 2 bases and J lost 6; bases outside the gene matches: 9. The CDR3 extends over 16 amino acids. Per germline, CDR1 LGHNT and CDR2 FRNRAP. The CDR3 is CASGLSRDRGINGYTF. CDR3 nucleotide sequence: TGTGCTAGTGGTTTGTCCCGGGACAGGGGTATCAATGGCTACACCTTC.

In the case of this clone: Relative to the germline gene, one junction end is altered; a read error may explain this. The rearrangement uses TRBV7-3 and TRBJ2-1, with 9 bases matching TRBD2. This CDR3 is 14 amino acids long. The germline V gene encodes CDR1 SGHTA and CDR2 FQGTGA. CDR3 DNA sequence: TGTGCCAGCAGCTCCTCTGCGGGGGGGGATGAGCGGTTCTTC. Protein sequence: CASSSSAGGDERFF.

The V and J genes are TRBV9 and TRBJ2-5, with 7 nucleotides matching TRBD2. V lost 0 bases and J lost 5; bases outside the gene matches: 7. Germline lookup yields CDR1 SGDLS and CDR2 YYNGEE. This CDR3 comprises 15 residues. CDR3 sequence (DNA): TGTGCCAGCAGCGTAGTCGGGGGGTCTTGGGAGACCCAGTACTTC. Encoded protein: CASSVVGGSWETQYF.

The chain recombines TRBV5-4 with TRBJ1-6; a possible D gene is TRBD1 (6 bases). Germline CDR1 reads SGHNT; CDR2 reads YYREEE (reference sequence). V was pared by 0 bases and J by 9 bases, with 10 bases between. The CDR3 has 14 residues. CDR3 in DNA: TGTGCCAGCAGCTTGGCAGGGGATGGTTCACCCCTCCACTTT. It translates to CASSLAGDGSPLHF.

The chain's CDR3 is CASSEKVGRNYGYTF. The CDR3 DNA sequence: TGTGCCAGCAGTGAAAAAGTGGGCAGGAACTATGGCTACACCTTC. The chain carries TRBV25-1 and TRBJ1-2; no firm D call. The CDR3 consists of 15 residues. From germline, CDR1 is MGHDK and CDR2 SYGVNS. The V end lost 2 bases, the J end lost 2 bases, and 12 bases lay between the germline ends.

The chain combines TRBV27 with TRBJ2-1; D not certain. Looked up from germline, CDR1 is MNHEY and CDR2 is SMNVEV (reference sequence). Deletions cut 3 bases from V and 2 bases from J, with 11 bases between. This CDR3 spans 15 amino acids. The DNA for the CDR3 is TGTGCCAGCAGTTTGTGGGCAGCAACCTACAATGAGCAGTTCTTC. Its translation: CASSLWAATYNEQFF.

The DNA of the CDR3 is TGCGCCAGCAGCTTGAATTCCCCGCTAGGCTCCTACAATGAGCAGTTCTTC. It codes for CASSLNSPLGSYNEQFF. The chain is built from TRBV5-1 and TRBJ2-1; D not resolved. The CDR3 is 17 amino acids. Per germline, CDR1 SGHRS and CDR2 YFSETQ. V was cut by 1 base and J by 0 bases, with 14 bases left in between.

The chain joins TRBV6-1 to TRBJ2-5; no definite D call. The CDR3 loop spans 15 amino acids. CDR1 and CDR2 from the germline V gene are MNHNS and SASEGT. Deletions cut 3 bases from V and 7 bases from J, with 18 bases between. CDR3 protein: CASSDHDGRRGTQYF. DNA of the CDR3: TGTGCCAGCAGTGACCATGACGGAAGAAGAGGGACCCAGTACTTC.

This sequence joins TRBV7-9 and TRBJ2-2; D gene uncertain. The CDR3 loop spans 14 amino acids. Trimming cost V 1 base and J 3 bases, with 6 bases left between them. CDR1 and CDR2 (germline): SEHNR, FQNEAQ (reference sequence). The CDR3 sequence is CASSLELDTGELFF. CDR3 sequence (DNA): TGTGCCAGCAGCTTAGAACTCGACACCGGGGAGCTGTTTTTT.

The CDR3 sequence is CASSQDRQETQYF. CDR3 bases: TGTGCCAGCAGCCAGGACAGACAAGAGACCCAGTACTTC. The rearrangement links TRBV6-1 to TRBJ2-5, with a possible D match to TRBD1 (6 bases). CDR1 and CDR2 from the germline V gene are MNHNS and SASEGT. The ends were cut back, 6 bases at V and 2 bases at J, with 10 bases in the middle. The CDR3 has 13 amino acids.

The V call is TRBV27, the J call TRBJ2-1; TRBD1 agrees at 10 bases. This CDR3 is built from 14 residues. With 5 bases clipped from V and 7 bases from J, the junction kept 5 bases outside the gene matches. The germline gives CDR1 MNHEY, CDR2 SMNVEV (reference sequence). CDR3 in DNA: TGTGCCAGCAGTCCGACAGGGGGCGGGAATGAGCAGTTCTTC. It encodes CASSPTGGGNEQFF.